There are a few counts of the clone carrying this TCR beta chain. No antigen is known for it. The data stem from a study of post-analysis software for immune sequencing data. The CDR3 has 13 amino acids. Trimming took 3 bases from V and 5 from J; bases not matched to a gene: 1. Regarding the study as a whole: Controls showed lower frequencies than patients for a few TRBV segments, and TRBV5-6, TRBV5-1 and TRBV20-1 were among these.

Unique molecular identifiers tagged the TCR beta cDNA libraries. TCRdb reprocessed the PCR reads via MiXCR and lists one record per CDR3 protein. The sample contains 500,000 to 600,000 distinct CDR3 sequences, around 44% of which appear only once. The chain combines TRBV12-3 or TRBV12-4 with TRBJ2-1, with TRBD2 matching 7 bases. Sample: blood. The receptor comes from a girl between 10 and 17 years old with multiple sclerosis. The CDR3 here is CASSFLADNEQFF. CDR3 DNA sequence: TGTGCCAGCAGTTTTCTAGCGGACAATGAGCAGTTCTTC.